This TCR beta chain was profiled in a study of cytomegalovirus exposure and HLA in healthy donors. As for the study in general: About 85 million unique TCR sequences came from HLA-typed donors in an early release. Study-wide findings and caveats: A later analysis reportedly found that, within productive TCRs, an Asian-associated ancestry cluster had fewer N-insertions than the mean observed across the approximately 700 donors. Accurate prediction of most subjects' HLA-A and HLA-B alleles from TCR beta sequences was reported.

13 Jbeta primers and 60 Vbeta primers were used for the PCR. Assay used: immunoSEQ multiplex PCR; TCRdb lists only in-frame clones, some missing. The table includes 150,000 to 200,000 clones, roughly four fifths detected once. On this clone itself: Antigen unknown.

CDR3 size: 17 residues. Germline lookup yields CDR1 SNHLY and CDR2 FYNNEI. The V and J ends lost 8 bases and 0 bases respectively, with 17 bases between them. This clonotype originated in a man aged 25 to 40 in good health and CMV-seronegative. This chain links TRBV2 with TRBJ1-6, with a tentative D call TRBD1 (5 bases). Sequenced: PBMCs. This CDR3 is CASCSRGMGSYNSPLHF. In DNA form, the CDR3 reads TGTGCCAGCTGTTCTCGGGGGATGGGCTCCTATAATTCACCCCTCCACTTT.